Below, 18 T cell receptor beta chains from the same sample are listed, as sequenced in a study of T cell changes during pregnancy in multiple sclerosis. Using immunoSEQ multiplex PCR, the repertoire was profiled, and TCRdb retains in-frame clones only, with some absent. In the table there are approximately 92,000 clones, roughly 90% of which are singletons. Sample: peripheral blood, taken in the first trimester of pregnancy. The receptors here all came from a female donor with multiple sclerosis, enrolled in a pregnancy study.

The gene calls are TRBV9 and TRBJ2-3, with 8 bases identical to TRBD1. The V segment lost 0 bases and the J segment 5 bases; nucleotides outside the gene matches: 11. Germline V lookup: CDR1 SGDLS, CDR2 YYNGEE. This CDR3 is 17 amino acids long. CDR3 residues: CASSVGVSGGSIDTQYF. The CDR3 DNA sequence: TGTGCCAGCAGCGTAGGTGTTTCAGGGGGCTCGATAGATACGCAGTATTTT.

J is TRBJ2-5 and V is TRBV11-3; possibly TRBD2 for D (6 bases). CDR1 and CDR2 (germline): SGHNT, YENEEA. CDR3 size: 14 residues. Trimming took 4 bases from V and 1 from J, leaving 10 bases between them. The CDR3 bases are TGTGCCAGCAGCTCCCCCGGGGGCCAAGAGACCCAGTACTTC. It codes for CASSSPGGQETQYF.

The chain employs TRBV11-2 and TRBJ2-7, with D unresolved. CDR1 is SGHAT, CDR2 FQNNGV, per germline. Trimming took off 5 bases at V and 3 bases at J, with 8 bases between the two ends. The CDR3 is 12 amino acids. The CDR3 bases are TGTGCCAGCAGCCGAACGCGCTACGAGCAGTACTTC. Protein product: CASSRTRYEQYF.

The chain joins TRBV20-1 to TRBJ2-7; possibly TRBD2 for D (5 bases). In germline, CDR1 is DFQATT, CDR2 SNEGSKA (reference sequence). CDR3 size: 11 residues. Trimming shortened V by 3 bases and J by 3 bases, and 6 bases separated the two germline ends. As DNA, the CDR3 is TGCAGTGCTAGGCGGGTCTACGAGCAGTACTTC. Amino acid sequence: CSARRVYEQYF.

The chain joins TRBV5-1 to TRBJ2-3, with 10 bases that match TRBD2. Germline lookup yields CDR1 SGHRS and CDR2 YFSETQ. The ends lost 4 bases at V and 9 bases at J; junction bases unmatched: 8. The CDR3 contains 14 residues. For the CDR3, the DNA is TGCGCCAGCAGCGGGCTAGCGGGGGAGGGCACGCAGTATTTT. This codes for CASSGLAGEGTQYF.

V usage is TRBV25-1 and J usage is TRBJ2-3; 10 bases are shared with TRBD2. The germline CDR1 and CDR2 sequences are MGHDK and SYGVNS. J was trimmed by 4 bases and V by 2 bases; bases with no gene match: 9. CDR3 length: 17 residues. CDR3 nucleotides: TGTGCCAGCAGTGAACGGTCTAGCGGGAGATTATCAGATACGCAGTATTTT. Its protein is CASSERSSGRLSDTQYF.

The chain recombines TRBV6-1 with TRBJ2-3; perhaps TRBD1 as D (5 bases). Germline lookup yields CDR1 MNHNS and CDR2 SASEGT. V gave up 3 bases and J gave up 9 bases, with 7 bases separating them. The CDR3 is 11 residues long. The DNA for the CDR3 is TGTGCCAGCAGTGACCCAGGGACGCAGTATTTT. This gives the protein CASSDPGTQYF.

The CDR3 spells CAVPYPRPGLAGEWAGELFF. CDR3 sequence (DNA): TGTGCCGTACCTTACCCCCGACCGGGACTAGCGGGAGAGTGGGCCGGGGAGCTGTTTTTT. The V call is TRBV2, the J call TRBJ2-2, with 14 bases that match TRBD2. From germline, CDR1 is SNHLY and CDR2 FYNNEI. J lost 6 bases, V lost 11 bases, and 23 bases had no gene match. This CDR3 comprises 20 residues.

In this sample, this clone turned up a few times. The chain has TRBV5-6 and TRBJ2-5, with D possibly TRBD1 on 5 matching bases. CDR1 is SGHDT, CDR2 YYEEEE, per germline. CDR3 length: 11 amino acids. Trimming shortened V by 5 bases and J by 5 bases, and 7 bases separated the two germline ends. CDR3 DNA: TGTGCCAGCAGTAAGGGGGAGACCCAGTACTTC. Protein product: CASSKGETQYF.

This clone was recorded once. The rearrangement joins TRBV19 to TRBJ2-3, with 7 nucleotides matching TRBD1. The CDR3 is 17 amino acids. The ends lost 7 bases at V and 0 bases at J; junction bases unmatched: 13. Per the germline V gene, CDR1 is LNHDA and CDR2 is SQIVND (reference sequence). The DNA for the CDR3 is TGTGCCAGTACCTACCCCACCGGGACAGATAGCACAGATACGCAGTATTTT. Translation gives CASTYPTGTDSTDTQYF.

The rearrangement links TRBV2 to TRBJ1-5, with 9 bases fitting TRBD1. V shed 6 bases and J 4 bases; nucleotides not matched to a gene: 4. The germline V gene encodes CDR1 SNHLY and CDR2 FYNNEI. The length of the CDR3 is 14 residues. The CDR3 DNA reads as TGTGCCAGCAGGGACAGGGGTGTTAATCAGCCCCAGCATTTT. Its protein product is CASRDRGVNQPQHF.

The V gene is TRBV20-1, the J gene TRBJ1-4; D ambiguous. Trimming shortened V by 3 bases and J by 8 bases, and 7 bases separated the two germline ends. Germline V gene sequence: CDR1 DFQATT, CDR2 SNEGSKA (reference sequence). The CDR3 is 11 residues long. In nucleotides, the CDR3 is TGCAGTGCTAGGTACAACGAAAAACTGTTTTTT. Translation gives CSARYNEKLFF.

This chain connects TRBV27 to TRBJ2-2, with D possibly matching TRBD2 (5 bases). The CDR3 has 13 residues. Trimming left V 2 bases short and J 5 bases short, with 6 bases between. In germline, CDR1 is MNHEY, CDR2 SMNVEV (reference sequence). This chain's CDR3 is CASSLRGTGELFF. CDR3 nucleotide sequence: TGTGCCAGCAGTTTACGGGGTACCGGGGAGCTGTTTTTT.

The chain has TRBV29-1 and TRBJ1-4; 10 bases are shared with TRBD1. Per germline, CDR1 SQVTM and CDR2 ANQGSEA. The V segment lost 7 bases and the J segment 8 bases; nucleotides outside the gene matches: 7. The CDR3 extends over 13 amino acids. The CDR3 spells CSGRDRGLEKLFF. The CDR3 region has the DNA TGCAGCGGAAGGGACAGGGGTTTGGAAAAACTGTTTTTT.

The chain combines TRBV29-1 with TRBJ2-1; D gene ambiguous. V was trimmed by 5 bases and J by 9 bases, leaving 14 bases between them. Per germline, CDR1 SQVTM and CDR2 ANQGSEA. The CDR3 runs to 12 residues. In DNA form, the CDR3 reads TGCAGCGTTTCCCTTGGGTCGGGTGAGCAGTTCTTC. Translating gives CSVSLGSGEQFF.

This clone has just one count. The chain combines TRBV10-1 with TRBJ2-3; possible D gene TRBD2, 6 bases. This CDR3 contains 17 residues. Germline CDR1 is WNHNN and CDR2 is SYGVQD (reference sequence). Between the trimmed V and J ends, which lost 9 bases and 1 base, there was a span of 23 bases. CDR3 nucleotides: TGCGCCAGGGCGGGGCGGGGCCACTGGGGCCGCACAGATACGCAGTATTTT. Translated, it gives CARAGRGHWGRTDTQYF.

V usage is TRBV5-1 and J usage is TRBJ1-3; D call uncertain. V was trimmed by 0 bases and J by 5 bases, leaving 6 bases between them. This CDR3 region has 13 residues. CDR1 and CDR2 from the germline V gene are SGHRS and YFSETQ. CDR3 protein: CASSLDGRNTIYF. For the CDR3, the DNA is TGCGCCAGCAGCTTGGACGGGAGAAACACCATATATTTT.

The genes are TRBV6-6 and TRBJ2-7; TRBD2 aligns across 10 bases. The CDR3 loop spans 15 amino acids. Germline CDR1 and CDR2: MNHNY and SVGAGI (reference sequence). The ends lost 4 bases at V and 4 bases at J; junction bases unmatched: 7. The CDR3 protein is CASSSPGLANYEQYF. The CDR3 DNA follows: TGTGCCAGCAGTTCTCCGGGACTAGCGAATTACGAGCAGTACTTC.